Below, 21 T cell receptor beta chains from the same sample are listed, as sequenced in a study of vaccination and CD4 T cells after COVID-19. Once obtained from cultured CD4+ T cells, the DNA was sequenced using the Oncomine TCR Beta short-read assay. MiXCR, run by TCRdb on the PCR reads, gives a single entry per CDR3 protein. The sample has 20,000 to 25,000 distinct CDR3 sequences; around a third are singletons. Time point: late sampling 161 to 241 days after vaccination in three convalescent patients. Treatment meaning: roughly nine-day PBMC culture with coronavirus spike peptide pools or control peptides (ViraFEST assay). Which antigens these TCRs recognize remains unknown. The specimen comprised CD4+ T cells from blood, cultured in vitro, sampled about 7 months after SARS-CoV-2 vaccination. The receptors were sampled from a human donor who had recovered from COVID-19.

The J gene is TRBJ2-1, the V gene TRBV2; D call uncertain. The V gene's germline CDR1 is SNHLY and CDR2 FYNNEI. The CDR3 sequence is 11 residues long. V gave up 10 bases and J gave up 3 bases, with 7 bases separating them. Here the CDR3 DNA reads TGTGCCACAGGATTCTACAATGAGCAGTTCTTC. Translating gives CATGFYNEQFF. The entire variable domain, with the rest obtained from reference TRBV2 and TRBJ2-1, is as follows: EPEVTQTPSHQVTQMGQEVILRCVPISNHLYFYWYRQILGQKVEFLVSFYNNEISEKSEIFDDQFSVERPDGSNFTLKIRSTKLEDSAMYFCATGFYNEQFFGPGTRLTVL.

This clonotype occurred a few times. The rearrangement joins TRBV7-6 to TRBJ1-5; D call uncertain. V lost 2 bases and J lost 5, with 10 bases in between. Germline V CDR1 and CDR2: SGHVS, FNYEAQ. The CDR3 runs to 14 residues. CDR3 sequence reads: CASSLSRRYQPQHF. The DNA for the CDR3 is TGTGCCAGCAGCTTAAGTAGACGATATCAGCCCCAGCATTTT.

The chain joins TRBV20-1 to TRBJ2-3, with D possibly TRBD1 on 6 matching bases. This CDR3 spans 14 amino acids. V was pared by 1 base and J by 1 base, with 9 bases between. Germline V lookup: CDR1 DFQATT, CDR2 SNEGSKA (reference sequence). The CDR3 nucleotides read TGCAGTGCTAGAGCAGGGGACGGCACAGATACGCAGTATTTT. Translation gives CSARAGDGTDTQYF.

This clonotype was detected a few times. The gene calls are TRBV7-3 and TRBJ1-1; 7 bases map to TRBD1. J was trimmed by 5 bases and V by 6 bases; bases with no gene match: 18. Germline V gene sequence: CDR1 SGHTA, CDR2 FQGTGA. The CDR3 contains 17 residues. The CDR3 sequence: CASSSLPLRTGRTEAFF. The CDR3 DNA is TGTGCCAGCAGTTCACTGCCACTGAGGACAGGTAGGACTGAAGCTTTCTTT.

This clonotype was counted a few times. The V gene is TRBV11-1, the J gene TRBJ2-5; TRBD2 matches 12 bases. CDR1 SGHAT and CDR2 FQDESV come from the germline V gene (reference sequence). The length of the CDR3 is 15 residues. After removal of 3 bases from V and 5 bases from J, the junction contained 4 bases not matched to a gene. CDR3 coding DNA: TGTGCCAGCAGCTTGTCTAGCGGGAGGGACGAGACCCAGTACTTC. It encodes CASSLSSGRDETQYF.

The chain recombines TRBV19 with TRBJ2-2, with 12 bases identical to TRBD2. This CDR3 region has 13 residues. The trim removed 6 bases at V and 7 bases at J, leaving 0 bases unmatched. CDR1 LNHDA and CDR2 SQIVND come from the germline V gene (reference sequence). The CDR3 spells CASRTSGSGELFF. Here the CDR3 DNA reads TGTGCCAGTAGGACTAGCGGGAGCGGGGAGCTGTTTTTT.

Only a few counts were recorded for this clonotype. This chain joins TRBV20-1 and TRBJ2-7, with D perhaps assigned TRBD1 or TRBD2 (5 bases each). The germline CDR1 and CDR2 sequences are DFQATT and SNEGSKA (reference sequence). CDR3 size: 14 residues. The germline V and J ends were trimmed by 6 bases and 2 bases, with 17 bases remaining between them. The CDR3: CSAASGTGPYEQYF. The CDR3 region has the DNA TGCAGTGCGGCATCAGGGACGGGACCCTACGAGCAGTACTTC.

This clonotype showed up just a few times. The V call is TRBV7-8, the J call TRBJ2-7, with TRBD1 matching 11 bases. Germline V gives CDR1 SGHVS, CDR2 FQNEAQ. The CDR3 totals 14 residues. The junction had 5 bases not matched to a gene; V was cut back by 3 bases and J by 7 bases. The CDR3 DNA follows: TGTGCCAGCAGCTTGGGACAGGGGGGGGCGGAGCAGTACTTC. It specifies CASSLGQGGAEQYF.

The chain joins TRBV10-3 to TRBJ2-7; perhaps TRBD2 as D (6 bases). The CDR3 totals 13 residues. Germline values: CDR1 ENHRY, CDR2 SYGVKD. Trimming took 10 bases from V and 2 from J, leaving 15 bases between them. The CDR3 sequence: CASTGGETYEQYF. The CDR3 DNA reads as TGTGCCAGCACCGGCGGGGAGACCTACGAGCAGTACTTC.

The chain joins TRBV7-2 to TRBJ2-3; perhaps TRBD2 as D (6 bases). Trimming removed 2 bases at V and 3 bases at J, with 12 bases between. CDR3 length equals 15 residues. Germline V gives CDR1 SGHTA, CDR2 FQGNSA. The DNA of the CDR3 is TGTGCCAGCAGCTTATTCGGGGGATCAACAGATACGCAGTATTTT. It codes for CASSLFGGSTDTQYF.

In its sample, this clonotype was seen a few times. J is TRBJ1-2 and V is TRBV25-1; TRBD1 matches at 9 bases. The CDR3 length is 15 residues. CDR1 is MGHDK, CDR2 SYGVNS, per germline. With V trimmed by 4 bases and J by 4 bases, 7 bases remained unmatched. The CDR3 spells CASSGRDREAYGYTF. CDR3 nucleotides: TGTGCCAGCAGTGGCCGGGACAGGGAGGCCTATGGCTACACCTTC.

The V and J genes are TRBV7-2 and TRBJ2-7; D gene unclear. CDR3 size: 13 residues. The V end was cut by 5 bases, the J end by 3 bases, with 11 bases between. Germline V CDR1 and CDR2: SGHTA, FQGNSA. The chain's CDR3 is CASSPKVGYEQYF. In DNA form, the CDR3 reads TGTGCCAGCAGCCCAAAGGTCGGCTACGAGCAGTACTTC.

The rearrangement links TRBV20-1 to TRBJ2-6; 7 nucleotides line up with TRBD1. Germline V lookup: CDR1 DFQATT, CDR2 SNEGSKA (reference sequence). V was clipped by 3 bases and J by 4 bases; unmatched bases: 24. This CDR3 has 21 residues. The CDR3 reads CSARTPLVTGNHRGGANVLTF. In nucleotides, the CDR3 is TGCAGTGCTAGGACCCCATTAGTGACAGGGAACCATCGCGGGGGGGCCAACGTCCTGACTTTC.

In nucleotides, the CDR3 is TGTGCCAGCACCCCGGGACAGGCGAGCTCCTACGAGCAGTACTTC. It is translated as CASTPGQASSYEQYF. This chain links TRBV6-1 with TRBJ2-7; 8 nucleotides agree with TRBD1. The V gene's germline CDR1 is MNHNS and CDR2 SASEGT. The junction had 8 bases not matched to a gene; V was cut back by 7 bases and J by 0 bases. The CDR3 has 15 amino acids.

This clonotype was counted a single time. The chain joins TRBV29-1 to TRBJ2-5; 7 nucleotides align to TRBD2. The length of the CDR3 is 15 residues. V trimming: 2 bases; J trimming: 4 bases; junction bases outside the gene matches: 10. Germline CDR1 reads SQVTM; CDR2 reads ANQGSEA. This chain's CDR3 is CSVETMAGVSETQYF. The CDR3 DNA reads TGCAGCGTTGAAACAATGGCGGGAGTGTCAGAGACCCAGTACTTC.

The rearrangement links TRBV6-5 to TRBJ2-5, with 12 bases identical to TRBD2. CDR3 length equals 17 residues. J lost 5 bases, V lost 0 bases, and 7 bases had no gene match. Germline loops: CDR1 MNHEY, CDR2 SVGAGI. CDR3 in DNA: TGTGCCAGCAGTTACTCGGCTAGCGGGAGGGATGGGGAGACCCAGTACTTC. It translates to CASSYSASGRDGETQYF.

The V and J genes are TRBV19 and TRBJ2-3, with 10 bases lining up with TRBD2. Germline-derived CDR1 and CDR2 are LNHDA and SQIVND (reference sequence). This CDR3 contains 17 residues. J lost 1 base, V lost 2 bases, and 6 bases had no gene match. The CDR3 protein is CASSIPSAGGGTDTQYF. The CDR3 DNA reads as TGTGCCAGTAGTATACCCTCAGCGGGGGGGGGCACAGATACGCAGTATTTT.

The CDR3 bases are TGTGCCAGCACCTTGGGGGCAGGAGCCTACAATGAGCAGTTCTTC. Protein: CASTLGAGAYNEQFF. The rearrangement uses TRBV6-1 and TRBJ2-1; weak D call: TRBD1 (6 bases). The V end lost 7 bases, the J end lost 2 bases, and 15 bases lay between the germline ends. This CDR3 has 15 residues. CDR1 is MNHNS and CDR2 is SASEGT in the germline V gene.

The chain employs TRBV15 and TRBJ2-1; D remains ambiguous. V was clipped by 0 bases and J by 5 bases, with 5 bases between them. CDR1 LNHNV and CDR2 YYDKDF come from the germline V gene (reference sequence). The length of the CDR3 is 13 residues. The CDR3 loop reads CATSRDRNNEQFF. The CDR3 DNA sequence: TGTGCCACCAGCAGAGACCGAAACAATGAGCAGTTCTTC. The whole variable domain, remainder taken from reference TRBV15 and TRBJ2-1, is DAMVIQNPRYQVTQFGKPVTLSCSQTLNHNVMYWYQQKSSQAPKLLFHYYDKDFNNEADTPDNFQSRRPNTSFCFLDIRSPGLGDTAMYLCATSRDRNNEQFFGPGTRLTVL.

This chain links TRBV7-2 with TRBJ2-3; D gene ambiguous. The V gene lost 1 base and the J gene lost 1 base, with 6 bases spanning the gap. Per the germline V gene, CDR1 is SGHTA and CDR2 is FQGNSA. The CDR3 length is 14 residues. CDR3 coding DNA: TGTGCCAGCAGCTTAGGGATCGGCACAGATACGCAGTATTTT. It yields the protein CASSLGIGTDTQYF. Combining the CDR3 with reference TRBV7-2 and TRBJ2-3 gives the whole variable domain GAGVSQSPSNKVTEKGKDVELRCDPISGHTALYWYRQSLGQGLEFLIYFQGNSAPDKSGLPSDRFSAERTGGSVSTLTIQRTQQEDSAVYLCASSLGIGTDTQYFGPGTRLTVL.

This clonotype appeared a single time. The chain joins TRBV5-1 to TRBJ1-5; D gene uncertain. The germline V gene has CDR1 SGHRS and CDR2 YFSETQ. V was cut by 0 bases and J by 0 bases, with 10 bases left in between. The CDR3 has 16 amino acids. Written as DNA, the CDR3 is TGCGCCAGCAGCTTGGGAGGACGGGATAGCAATCAGCCCCAGCATTTT. It is translated as CASSLGGRDSNQPQHF. The full variable domain, its missing parts supplied by reference TRBV5-1 and TRBJ1-5, is KAGVTQTPRYLIKTRGQQVTLSCSPISGHRSVSWYQQTPGQGLQFLFEYFSETQRNKGNFPGRFSGRQFSNSRSEMNVSTLELGDSALYLCASSLGGRDSNQPQHFGDGTRLSIL.